This passage covers 4 T cell receptor beta chains from one sample sequenced in a study of cytomegalovirus exposure and HLA in healthy donors (TCRdb year 2017). Library preparation was by the immunoSEQ multiplex PCR assay. A mixture of 60 forward primers for TCR Vbeta segments and 13 reverse primers for TCR Jbeta segments was used in the multiplex PCR. Entries here come from immuneACCESS through TCRdb and include only in-frame sequences with V and J called. Some clones fail to appear in such tables; in the studies checked, an unresolved V gene covers under half of the shortfall, and the cause of the remainder is unknown. This sample has about 180,000 clones in its table, and just over 75% of those were observed once. The top ten constitute around 3.5% of the sample. The sample comprised PBMCs. The receptors were gathered from a woman aged 60 to 75 in good health and CMV-seropositive.

The V gene is TRBV19, the J gene TRBJ2-6; unclear D gene. Germline V CDR1 and CDR2: LNHDA, SQIVND (reference sequence). V was shortened by 7 bases and J by 0 bases, with 4 bases between the two germline ends. This CDR3 is built from 13 residues. CDR3 in amino acids: CASTISGANVLTF. The CDR3 DNA reads as TGTGCCAGTACCATCTCTGGGGCCAACGTCCTGACTTTC.

This chain uses TRBV30 with TRBJ2-1; 13 bases match TRBD2. The CDR3 covers 15 residues. With V trimmed by 8 bases and J by 4 bases, 8 bases remained unmatched. Looked up from germline, CDR1 is GTSNPN and CDR2 is SVGIG (reference sequence). This CDR3 reads CAQRLAGGLYNEQFF. CDR3 bases: TGTGCCCAAAGACTAGCGGGGGGCTTGTACAATGAGCAGTTCTTC. Supplemented by reference TRBV30 and TRBJ2-1, the full variable domain reads SQTIHQWPATLVQPVGSPLSLECTVEGTSNPNLYWYRQAAGRGLQLLFYSVGIGQISSEVPQNLSASRPQDRQFILSSKKLLLSDSGFYLCAQRLAGGLYNEQFFGPGTRLTVL.

The V call is TRBV5-1, the J call TRBJ2-1, with 9 nucleotides matching TRBD1. CDR1 is SGHRS and CDR2 is YFSETQ in the germline V gene. There are 16 residues in the CDR3. J lost 2 bases, V lost 4 bases, and 7 bases had no gene match. Here the CDR3 reads CASSTSRDRAYNEQFF. CDR3 coding DNA: TGCGCCAGCAGCACCAGCCGGGACAGGGCCTACAATGAGCAGTTCTTC.

The CDR3 loop is CATSRTGGSLGYTF. CDR3 nucleotides: TGTGCCACCAGCAGGACAGGGGGAAGCCTTGGCTACACCTTC. The chain recombines TRBV15 with TRBJ1-2, with 9 bases lining up with TRBD1. This CDR3 spans 14 amino acids. The J segment lost 7 bases and the V segment lost 3 bases, leaving 6 bases of the junction unmatched. Germline CDR1 is LNHNV and CDR2 is YYDKDF (reference sequence).